Detailed here is one T cell receptor beta chain. Its antigen is undetermined. In germline, CDR1 is SGHTA, CDR2 FQGNSA. The CDR3 loop spans 15 amino acids. Trimming removed 6 bases from V and 4 bases from J; junction bases left unmatched: 9. Regarding donors, all were healthy bone marrow donors. The record originates from a study of cytomegalovirus exposure and HLA in healthy donors. General study results and limits: Accurate predictions that matched the HLA-A and HLA-B alleles of most subjects were reportedly made from TCR beta sequences.

Amplification used 60 Vbeta primers and 13 Jbeta primers. Only in-frame clones appear in the TCRdb table, and some are missing; sequencing was by immunoSEQ multiplex PCR. Of tens of thousands of clones in the sample, roughly 85% are singletons; the top ten hold approximately 3%. The genes are TRBV7-2 and TRBJ1-2, with 9 bases matching TRBD1. Sequencing used PBMCs. The TCR sequence derives from a woman aged 18-29 years in good health and CMV-seronegative. The CDR3 DNA follows: TGTGCCAGCAGTCCCGGGACAGGGATTACCTATGGCTACACCTTC. Residues: CASSPGTGITYGYTF.